A single sample gave rise to the 29 T cell receptor beta chains below, sequenced in a study of cytomegalovirus exposure and HLA in healthy donors. 13 Jbeta primers and 60 Vbeta primers were used for the PCR. Generated by immunoSEQ multiplex PCR, the TCRdb table keeps only in-frame clones and is missing some. The repertoire consists of some 110,000 clones, with around 80% occurring once and the leading ten covering around 1%. Sequences were obtained from PBMCs. These receptor sequences come from a woman in her 30s in good health and CMV-seronegative.

The chain combines TRBV5-1 with TRBJ1-6; D is possibly TRBD1 (6 bases). Trimming cost V 5 bases and J 9 bases, with 12 bases left between them. The length of the CDR3 is 13 residues. The germline gives CDR1 SGHRS, CDR2 YFSETQ. The CDR3 nucleotides read TGCGCCAGCAGAACCTTACAGGGTTCACCCCTCCACTTT. Encoded protein: CASRTLQGSPLHF.

Only one count was recorded for this clone. CDR3 residues: CAWSGGPGQCHF. In DNA form, the CDR3 reads TGTGCCTGGAGTGGGGGGCCGGGACAGTGCCACTTT. The chain joins TRBV30 to TRBJ1-6; 7 positions match TRBD1. Germline CDR1 GTSNPN, CDR2 SVGIG (reference sequence). The J segment lost 18 bases and the V segment lost 1 base, leaving 9 bases of the junction unmatched. The CDR3 has 12 residues. Based on the CDR3 plus reference TRBV30 and TRBJ1-6, the full variable domain is SQTIHQWPATLVQPVGSPLSLECTVEGTSNPNLYWYRQAAGRGLQLLFYSVGIGQISSEVPQNLSASRPQDRQFILSSKKLLLSDSGFYLCAWSGGPGQCHFGNGTRLTVT.

V and J are TRBV18 and TRBJ1-3; D is unresolved. The V gene lost 2 bases and the J gene lost 3 bases, with 8 bases spanning the gap. Germline CDR1 reads KGHSH; CDR2 reads LQKENI. This CDR3 has 14 amino acids. CDR3 nucleotides: TGTGCCAGCTCACCAGAGAGTAATGGAAACACCATATATTTT. It yields the protein CASSPESNGNTIYF.

The V gene is TRBV9, the J gene TRBJ2-7; 9 bases match TRBD2. There are 15 residues in the CDR3. Germline CDR1 is SGDLS and CDR2 is YYNGEE. V lost 0 bases and J lost 7; bases outside the gene matches: 8. The CDR3 DNA follows: TGTGCCAGCAGCGTAGCCCTAGCGGGACGGGAGGAGCAGTACTTC. Its protein is CASSVALAGREEQYF.

The sample holds one count of this clone. V is TRBV19 and J is TRBJ2-7; tentatively, D is TRBD1 (6 bases). The CDR3 has 14 amino acids. Trimming stripped 5 bases from V and 5 bases from J, with 16 bases between. Looked up from germline, CDR1 is LNHDA and CDR2 is SQIVND (reference sequence). The CDR3 is CASSWVRGGNEQYF. The CDR3 coding sequence is TGTGCCAGTAGTTGGGTCAGGGGTGGAAACGAGCAGTACTTC. Full variable domain (outside the CDR3, taken from reference TRBV19 and TRBJ2-7): DGGITQSPKYLFRKEGQNVTLSCEQNLNHDAMYWYRQDPGQGLRLIYYSQIVNDFQKGDIAEGYSVSREKKESFPLTVTSAQKNPTAFYLCASSWVRGGNEQYFGPGTRLTVT.

The rearrangement links TRBV2 to TRBJ2-3; 16 bases line up with TRBD2. Germline V gene data show CDR1 as SNHLY and CDR2 as FYNNEI. V shed 8 bases, J shed 3 bases, and the junction held 14 bases outside the gene matches. This CDR3 is 19 amino acids long. In DNA, the CDR3 is TGTGCCAGCCTATACAGCCCGGGACTAGCGGGGGGGCGAACAGATACGCAGTATTTT. Its protein is CASLYSPGLAGGRTDTQYF. The full variable domain, its missing parts supplied by reference TRBV2 and TRBJ2-3, is EPEVTQTPSHQVTQMGQEVILRCVPISNHLYFYWYRQILGQKVEFLVSFYNNEISEKSEIFDDQFSVERPDGSNFTLKIRSTKLEDSAMYFCASLYSPGLAGGRTDTQYFGPGTRLTVL.

The chain links TRBV2 to TRBJ1-1; 8 bases align to TRBD1. Germline CDR1 and CDR2: SNHLY and FYNNEI. V shed 7 bases, J shed 0 bases, and the junction held 7 bases outside the gene matches. This CDR3 region has 15 residues. In DNA form, the CDR3 reads TGTGCCAGCATGGGCCCGACAGGGGTGAACACTGAAGCTTTCTTT. It translates to CASMGPTGVNTEAFF.

As for this clone: One junction end disagrees with the germline gene, perhaps due to a read error. This rearrangement joins TRBV7-7 to TRBJ2-3, with D perhaps matching TRBD2 (5 bases). The CDR3 runs to 14 residues. The V gene's germline CDR1 is SSHAT and CDR2 FNYEAQ (reference sequence). CDR3 coding DNA: TGTGCTAGCAGCCAAGGGCTAGCTGGAGATACGCAGTATTTT. Translating it yields CASSQGLAGDTQYF.

The chain recombines TRBV4-1 with TRBJ1-3, with unresolved D. Germline V gene sequence: CDR1 MGHRA, CDR2 YSYEKL. V lost 0 bases and J lost 0, with 6 bases in between. CDR3 length: 15 residues. The CDR3 region has the DNA TGCGCCAGCAGCCAAGATCCAGACTCTGGAAACACCATATATTTT. As protein: CASSQDPDSGNTIYF.

This clone occurred a few times. This rearrangement joins TRBV2 to TRBJ2-7; maybe TRBD1 (6 bases). The V and J ends lost 5 bases and 6 bases respectively, with 11 bases between them. Per the germline V gene, CDR1 is SNHLY and CDR2 is FYNNEI. The CDR3 contains 12 residues. The CDR3 region is CASSTQGSEQYF. The DNA for the CDR3 is TGTGCCAGCAGTACACAGGGAAGCGAGCAGTACTTC.

This clone has only a few counts. This chain links TRBV2 with TRBJ1-3, with a tentative D call TRBD1 (6 bases). V was cut by 3 bases and J by 5 bases, with 14 bases left in between. Germline V gene data show CDR1 as SNHLY and CDR2 as FYNNEI. The CDR3 totals 15 residues. The CDR3 loop is CASSDPGGQRNTIYF. The CDR3 nucleotides are TGTGCCAGCAGTGATCCCGGGGGGCAAAGAAACACCATATATTTT.

The chain combines TRBV23-1 with TRBJ1-2, with 9 bases matching TRBD1. TRBV23-1 is annotated as an ORF whose role is uncertain. V trimming: 6 bases; J trimming: 4 bases; junction bases outside the gene matches: 12. The CDR3 is made up of 16 amino acids. CDR3 sequence (DNA): TGCGCCAGCAGACCGGGACAGGGCGGCGATAGCTATGGCTACACCTTC. Protein sequence: CASRPGQGGDSYGYTF.

J is TRBJ1-6 and V is TRBV5-4, with D hard to call. The CDR3 extends over 15 amino acids. Germline V gene sequence: CDR1 SGHNT, CDR2 YYREEE (reference sequence). Between the trimmed V and J ends, which lost 1 base and 1 base, there was a span of 6 bases. This chain's CDR3 is CASSLLGSYNSPLHF. The CDR3 bases are TGTGCCAGCAGCTTGCTCGGTTCCTATAATTCACCCCTCCACTTT.

For the CDR3, the DNA is TGTGCCAGCAGTGAATTTCGGGATCTGGCAGGGGGTCTTTGGACCAACGTCCTGACTTTC. This translates into CASSEFRDLAGGLWTNVLTF. V gene TRBV2 combines with J gene TRBJ2-6, with TRBD1 matching over 7 bases. The germline V gene encodes CDR1 SNHLY and CDR2 FYNNEI. Losses at the gene ends were 2 bases for V and 8 bases for J; bases not matched to a gene: 21. The CDR3 totals 20 residues.

The chain combines TRBV7-9 with TRBJ2-2; D is unresolved. In germline, CDR1 is SEHNR, CDR2 FQNEAQ (reference sequence). The CDR3 consists of 19 residues. Trimming took off 5 bases at V and 1 base at J, with 23 bases between the two ends. DNA for the CDR3: TGTGCCAGCAGCGCCGGTCCGTGGCGGAAAATAGGGAACACCGGGGAGCTGTTTTTT. This codes for CASSAGPWRKIGNTGELFF.

V usage is TRBV21-1 and J usage is TRBJ1-1. TRBV21-1 is listed as a pseudogene. There are 18 residues in the CDR3. CDR3 in DNA: TGTGCCAGCAGCAAAGCGCTTCTTTCATGGCGGGGTCACACTGAAGCTTTCTTT. Its protein product is CASSKALLSWRGHTEAFF.

The chain links TRBV29-1 to TRBJ1-2; D is possibly TRBD1 (6 bases). There are 13 residues in the CDR3. V lost 6 bases and J 4 bases, leaving 15 bases between the germline ends. Per germline, CDR1 SQVTM and CDR2 ANQGSEA. Here the CDR3 reads CSVPGGRGYGYTF. Here the CDR3 DNA reads TGCAGCGTCCCCGGGGGGCGAGGCTATGGCTACACCTTC.

V is TRBV18 and J is TRBJ1-5; D perhaps matches TRBD1 (5 bases). CDR3 length equals 13 residues. Trimming took 6 bases from V and 5 from J, leaving 11 bases between them. The V gene's germline CDR1 is KGHSH and CDR2 LQKENI. CDR3 bases: TGTGCCAGCTCCAATGGCAGGGATCAGCCCCAGCATTTT. Its protein is CASSNGRDQPQHF.

This clone appeared a single time. The chain carries TRBV11-2 and TRBJ1-1; perhaps TRBD1 as D (6 bases). The CDR3 has 15 residues. V gave up 2 bases and J gave up 0 bases, with 10 bases separating them. Germline lookup yields CDR1 SGHAT and CDR2 FQNNGV. CDR3 bases: TGTGCCAGCAGCTTAACGCCAGGGGTGAACACTGAAGCTTTCTTT. It yields the protein CASSLTPGVNTEAFF.

As DNA, the CDR3 is TGTGCCAGTAAGGGGCAGGGGAGCACAGATACGCAGTATTTT. It encodes CASKGQGSTDTQYF. The chain has TRBV19 and TRBJ2-3, with a tentative D call TRBD1 (6 bases). V was pared by 7 bases and J by 0 bases, with 11 bases between. The CDR3 totals 14 residues. In germline, CDR1 is LNHDA, CDR2 SQIVND (reference sequence).

This clone appeared once. The chain carries TRBV19 and TRBJ1-1; D unclear. Trimming pared 4 bases from V and 2 bases from J, leaving 8 bases between. The length of the CDR3 is 13 residues. CDR1 LNHDA and CDR2 SQIVND come from the germline V gene (reference sequence). The CDR3 nucleotides are TGTGCCAGTAGTACCGGTCCAAACACTGAAGCTTTCTTT. Protein: CASSTGPNTEAFF.

J is TRBJ2-6 and V is TRBV21-1; the table gives TRBD1 as D, unverified against the DNA. TRBV21-1 is listed as a pseudogene. CDR3 length: 21 amino acids. CDR3 loop: CASSKDTGQGFCFDGANVLTF. As DNA, the CDR3 is TGTGCCAGCAGCAAGGACACGGGACAGGGATTCTGTTTTGACGGGGCCAACGTCCTGACTTTC.

The table lists this clone with a count of one. The V call is TRBV10-2, the J call TRBJ2-7; 10 bases map to TRBD2. From germline, CDR1 is WSHSY and CDR2 SAAADI. Trimming cost V 8 bases and J 4 bases; bases outside gene matches: 2. This CDR3 comprises 12 residues. The CDR3 region is CASLTSGYEQYF. The CDR3 region has the DNA TGCGCCAGCTTGACTAGCGGGTACGAGCAGTACTTC.

The rearrangement joins TRBV18 to TRBJ2-7; TRBD2 is a possible D gene (5 bases). With 1 base removed from V and 5 bases from J, the gap between germline ends came to 15 bases. CDR3 length: 15 residues. In germline, CDR1 is KGHSH, CDR2 LQKENI. This CDR3 is CASSPLPPGNHEQYF. The CDR3, as DNA: TGTGCCAGCTCACCACTCCCCCCCGGGAACCACGAGCAGTACTTC.

This rearrangement joins TRBV11-2 to TRBJ1-5, with 9 bases lining up with TRBD1. CDR3 length: 14 residues. Germline CDR1 and CDR2: SGHAT and FQNNGV. J was trimmed by 5 bases and V by 3 bases; bases with no gene match: 2. The CDR3: CASSFRTGDQPQHF. In nucleotides, the CDR3 is TGTGCCAGCAGCTTTAGGACAGGGGATCAGCCCCAGCATTTT.

This chain uses TRBV6-6 with TRBJ1-1, with 10 bases fitting TRBD1. The CDR3 has 15 residues. V lost 5 bases, J lost 5 bases, and 8 bases stayed unmatched. The germline gives CDR1 MNHNY, CDR2 SVGAGI (reference sequence). The chain's CDR3 is CASSPSGQGKTEAFF. CDR3 nucleotides: TGTGCCAGCAGTCCCTCGGGACAGGGGAAAACTGAAGCTTTCTTT.

The V call is TRBV5-1, the J call TRBJ1-3, with 7 bases lining up with TRBD1. In germline, CDR1 is SGHRS, CDR2 YFSETQ. V shed 4 bases and J 3 bases; nucleotides not matched to a gene: 4. CDR3 length: 14 residues. For the CDR3, the DNA is TGCGCCAGCAGCGGAGGGACAGATGGAAACACCATATATTTT. This translates into CASSGGTDGNTIYF. The full variable domain, completed using reference TRBV5-1 and TRBJ1-3, is KAGVTQTPRYLIKTRGQQVTLSCSPISGHRSVSWYQQTPGQGLQFLFEYFSETQRNKGNFPGRFSGRQFSNSRSEMNVSTLELGDSALYLCASSGGTDGNTIYFGEGSWLTVV.

V gene TRBV7-2 combines with J gene TRBJ2-1, with TRBD2 matching 7 bases. The CDR3 contains 17 residues. CDR1 is SGHTA and CDR2 is FQGNSA in the germline V gene. J gave up 0 bases and V 5 bases, and 10 bases lay outside the gene matches. The CDR3 DNA reads as TGTGCCAGCAGCCCCCAACCCCTAGCGGTCTCCTACAATGAGCAGTTCTTC. Encoded protein: CASSPQPLAVSYNEQFF. Full variable domain (remainder filled in from reference TRBV7-2 and TRBJ2-1): GAGVSQSPSNKVTEKGKDVELRCDPISGHTALYWYRQSLGQGLEFLIYFQGNSAPDKSGLPSDRFSAERTGGSVSTLTIQRTQQEDSAVYLCASSPQPLAVSYNEQFFGPGTRLTVL.

As regards this clone: At the DNA level, this CDR3 is encoded by other sequences in the same sample as well. This rearrangement joins TRBV5-1 to TRBJ1-2; TRBD1 might be the D (5 bases). Between the trimmed V and J ends, which lost 0 bases and 4 bases, there was a span of 10 bases. Germline CDR1 and CDR2: SGHRS and YFSETQ. The CDR3 is 14 amino acids. This chain's CDR3 is CASSLAGGSYGYTF. The CDR3 DNA follows: TGCGCCAGCAGCTTGGCCGGGGGTTCCTATGGCTACACCTTC.